This entry describes one T cell receptor (beta chain). This CDR3 is also generated by other DNA sequences in the sample. The data were produced by immunoSEQ multiplex PCR, yet TCRdb's version contains in-frame clones alone and is incomplete. The data contain a few hundred thousand clones, around 88% of them seen just once; the ten biggest clones take up roughly 15%. This sample was included in a study of blood T cell repertoires in COVID-19. Study background: COVID-19 samples from acute and convalescent phases originated in the United States, Italy and Spain.

The CDR3 covers 11 residues. The germline V gene has CDR1 MDHEN and CDR2 SYDVKM. V was clipped by 6 bases and J by 2 bases, with 5 bases between them. Participants reported their clinical history, and cohort assignment relied on those reports. Specimen: PBMCs or T cells enriched from blood (not recorded which). This TCR was recovered from a woman in her fifties or sixties with acute COVID-19. V usage is TRBV28 and J usage is TRBJ2-7; unclear D gene. DNA for the CDR3: TGTGCCAGCAGCCTCGCCTACGAGCAGTACTTC. This translates into CASSLAYEQYF. Drawing the rest from reference TRBV28 and TRBJ2-7, the complete variable domain is DVKVTQSSRYLVKRTGEKVFLECVQDMDHENMFWYRQDPGLGLRLIYFSYDVKMKEKGDIPEGYSVSREKKERFSLILESASTNQTSMYLCASSLAYEQYFGPGTRLTVT.